A selection of T cell receptor beta chains follows, all from one sample in a study of technical replicates of blood from a few donors. Clones were read by immunoSEQ multiplex PCR, and TCRdb kept only the in-frame ones, dropping some. This table holds about 54,000 clones, about 93% found once. The sequencing input was T cells isolated from PBMCs. The receptors stem from a human donor in good health. The CDR3 runs from the conserved cysteine through the conserved F or W. Fields, in order: clone size, V gene, D gene, J gene, CDR3 DNA, CDR3 protein. D genes are given only for firm matches. Some rows mark clone size as missing; the rest say once, few, many or name a class of expanded clone.

clone_size: NA; v_call: TRBV10-3; d_call: TRBD1; j_call: TRBJ2-7; cdr3_nt: TGTGCCATCGCCGTACAGGGGGCCTACGAGCAGTACTTC; cdr3_aa: CAIAVQGAYEQYF
clone_size: NA; v_call: TRBV7-9; d_call: TRBD1; j_call: TRBJ1-2; cdr3_nt: TGTGCCAGCAGCTTAGGGGGACAGCTCTATGGCTACACCTTC; cdr3_aa: CASSLGGQLYGYTF
clone_size: NA; v_call: TRBV6-6; d_call: NA; j_call: TRBJ2-5; cdr3_nt: TGTGCCAGCAGTTACTCACGGGGGCAAGAGACCCAGTACTTC; cdr3_aa: CASSYSRGQETQYF
clone_size: NA; v_call: TRBV9; d_call: TRBD1; j_call: TRBJ1-2; cdr3_nt: TGTGCCAGCAGCGAAACAGGGGGGATTAATGGCTACACCTTC; cdr3_aa: CASSETGGINGYTF
clone_size: NA; v_call: TRBV5-4; d_call: TRBD1; j_call: TRBJ1-4; cdr3_nt: TGTGCCAGCAGCTTTGACAGGGGGTTTGAAAAACTGTTTTTT; cdr3_aa: CASSFDRGFEKLFF
clone_size: once; v_call: TRBV23-1; d_call: TRBD1; j_call: TRBJ2-7; cdr3_nt: TGCGCCAGCAGTCAATCGAGAATTCGGGACAGGGGGGGGAACGAGCAGTACTTC; cdr3_aa: CASSQSRIRDRGGNEQYF
clone_size: NA; v_call: TRBV10-3; d_call: TRBD2; j_call: TRBJ2-1; cdr3_nt: TGTGCCATCAGTCCCACTCCTAGCGGGAGAAACAATGAGCAGTTCTTC; cdr3_aa: CAISPTPSGRNNEQFF
clone_size: NA; v_call: TRBV7-9; d_call: NA; j_call: TRBJ1-1; cdr3_nt: TGTGCCAGTTTACGGGGAGGGAACACTGAAGCTTTCTTT; cdr3_aa: CASLRGGNTEAFF
clone_size: NA; v_call: TRBV28; d_call: TRBD1; j_call: TRBJ1-2; cdr3_nt: TGTGCCAGCACCCTATCCATGGACAGGGGGCGAGCTAACTATGGCTACACCTTC; cdr3_aa: CASTLSMDRGRANYGYTF
clone_size: NA; v_call: TRBV15; d_call: NA; j_call: TRBJ1-3; cdr3_nt: TGTGCCACCGCGAAAGACTTGCAGGGAAACACCATATATTTT; cdr3_aa: CATAKDLQGNTIYF
clone_size: NA; v_call: TRBV7-9; d_call: TRBD2; j_call: TRBJ2-3; cdr3_nt: TGTGCCAGCAGCTTAGGAGCTAGCGGGGCGGATACGCAGTATTTT; cdr3_aa: CASSLGASGADTQYF
clone_size: NA; v_call: TRBV5-6; d_call: NA; j_call: TRBJ1-2; cdr3_nt: TGTGCCAGCAGCCCGACATTTAACTATGGCTACACCTTC; cdr3_aa: CASSPTFNYGYTF
clone_size: NA; v_call: TRBV13; d_call: TRBD1; j_call: TRBJ2-5; cdr3_nt: TGTGCCAGCAGCCGGGGACAGAACCCCGAGACCCAGTACTTC; cdr3_aa: CASSRGQNPETQYF
clone_size: NA; v_call: TRBV11-2; d_call: NA; j_call: TRBJ2-3; cdr3_nt: TGTGCCAGCAGTAGGGGAGGTCGAAACACAGATACGCAGTATTTT; cdr3_aa: CASSRGGRNTDTQYF
clone_size: NA; v_call: TRBV5-1; d_call: TRBD1; j_call: TRBJ1-2; cdr3_nt: TGCGCCAGCAACCCCGGGACAGGGTTAGACGGCTACACCTTC; cdr3_aa: CASNPGTGLDGYTF
clone_size: NA; v_call: TRBV7-6; d_call: NA; j_call: TRBJ2-3; cdr3_nt: TGTGCCAGCAGCGCCTGGCAGGGCGGCACAGATACGCAGTATTTT; cdr3_aa: CASSAWQGGTDTQYF
clone_size: NA; v_call: TRBV29-1; d_call: NA; j_call: TRBJ2-2; cdr3_nt: TGCAGCGCCGGCTCGAGGACGAACACCGGGGAGCTGTTTTTT; cdr3_aa: CSAGSRTNTGELFF
clone_size: once; v_call: TRBV5-6; d_call: TRBD1; j_call: TRBJ1-2; cdr3_nt: TGTGCCAGCAGCTTGCAGACCCGGGACAGTTATGGCTACACCTTC; cdr3_aa: CASSLQTRDSYGYTF
clone_size: NA; v_call: TRBV28; d_call: NA; j_call: TRBJ2-7; cdr3_nt: TGTGCCAGCAATAGAGGATACGAGCAGTACTTC; cdr3_aa: CASNRGYEQYF
clone_size: NA; v_call: TRBV7-9; d_call: NA; j_call: TRBJ1-4; cdr3_nt: TGTGCCAGCAGCTTAGTTGGGTACGGGTTTAATGAAAAACTGTTTTTT; cdr3_aa: CASSLVGYGFNEKLFF
clone_size: NA; v_call: TRBV5-1; d_call: NA; j_call: TRBJ2-2; cdr3_nt: TGCGCCAGCAGCTTGGGGCAGATGAACACCGGGGAGCTGTTTTTT; cdr3_aa: CASSLGQMNTGELFF
clone_size: NA; v_call: TRBV12-5; d_call: NA; j_call: TRBJ1-3; cdr3_nt: TGTGCTAGTGGTTTGGGAGGGAATGGTGGAAACACCATATATTTT; cdr3_aa: CASGLGGNGGNTIYF
clone_size: NA; v_call: TRBV29-1; d_call: NA; j_call: TRBJ2-1; cdr3_nt: TGCAGCGTTGATCAGCGCGATGAGCAGTTCTTC; cdr3_aa: CSVDQRDEQFF